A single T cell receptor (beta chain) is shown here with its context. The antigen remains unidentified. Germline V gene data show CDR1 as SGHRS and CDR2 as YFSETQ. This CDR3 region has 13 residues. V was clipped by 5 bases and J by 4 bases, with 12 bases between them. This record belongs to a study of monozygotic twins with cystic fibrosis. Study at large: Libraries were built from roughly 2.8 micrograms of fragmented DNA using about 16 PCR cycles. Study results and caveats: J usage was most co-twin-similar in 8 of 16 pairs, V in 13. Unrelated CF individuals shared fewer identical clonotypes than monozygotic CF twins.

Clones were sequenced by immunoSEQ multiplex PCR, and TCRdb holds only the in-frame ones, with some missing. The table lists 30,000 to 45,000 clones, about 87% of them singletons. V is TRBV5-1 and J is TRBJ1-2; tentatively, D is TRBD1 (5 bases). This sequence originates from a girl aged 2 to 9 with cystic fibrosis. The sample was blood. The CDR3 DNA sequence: TGCGCCAGCAGGTCCCCGACAGCCTATGGCTACACCTTC. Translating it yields CASRSPTAYGYTF.